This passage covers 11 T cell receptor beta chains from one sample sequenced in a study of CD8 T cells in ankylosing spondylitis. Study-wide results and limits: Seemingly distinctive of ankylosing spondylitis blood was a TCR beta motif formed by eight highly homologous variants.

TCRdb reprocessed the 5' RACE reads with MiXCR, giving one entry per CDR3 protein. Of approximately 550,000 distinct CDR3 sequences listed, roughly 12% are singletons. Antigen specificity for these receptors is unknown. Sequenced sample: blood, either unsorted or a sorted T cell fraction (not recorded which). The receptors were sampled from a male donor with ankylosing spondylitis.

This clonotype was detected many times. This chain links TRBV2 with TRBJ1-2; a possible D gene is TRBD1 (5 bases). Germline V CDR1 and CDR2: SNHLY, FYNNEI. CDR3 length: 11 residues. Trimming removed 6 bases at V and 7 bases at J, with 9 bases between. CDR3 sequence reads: CASSLGVGYTF. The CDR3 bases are TGTGCCAGCAGCTTAGGGGTTGGCTACACCTTC. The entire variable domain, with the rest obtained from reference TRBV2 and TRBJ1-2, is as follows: EPEVTQTPSHQVTQMGQEVILRCVPISNHLYFYWYRQILGQKVEFLVSFYNNEISEKSEIFDDQFSVERPDGSNFTLKIRSTKLEDSAMYFCASSLGVGYTFGSGTRLTVV.

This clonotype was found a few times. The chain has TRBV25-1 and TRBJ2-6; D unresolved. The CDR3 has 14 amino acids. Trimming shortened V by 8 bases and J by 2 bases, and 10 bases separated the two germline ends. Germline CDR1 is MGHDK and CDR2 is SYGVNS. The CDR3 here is CASAGQPGANVLTF. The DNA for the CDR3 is TGTGCCAGCGCCGGGCAGCCTGGGGCCAACGTCCTGACTTTC.

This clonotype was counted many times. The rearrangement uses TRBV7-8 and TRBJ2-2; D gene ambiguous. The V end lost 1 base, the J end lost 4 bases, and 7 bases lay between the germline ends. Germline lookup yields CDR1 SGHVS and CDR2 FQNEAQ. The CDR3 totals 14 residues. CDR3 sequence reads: CASSLGGRTGELFF. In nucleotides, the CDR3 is TGTGCCAGCAGCTTAGGTGGACGCACCGGGGAGCTGTTTTTT.

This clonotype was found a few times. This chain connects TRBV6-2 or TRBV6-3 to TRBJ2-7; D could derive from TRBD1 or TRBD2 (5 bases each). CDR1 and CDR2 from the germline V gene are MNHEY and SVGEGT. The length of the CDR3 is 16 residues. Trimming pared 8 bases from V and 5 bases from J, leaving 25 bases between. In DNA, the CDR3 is TGTGCCAGCGGGGGTCTTGGGTCAGGGAGAAAGGACGAGCAGTACTTC. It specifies CASGGLGSGRKDEQYF.

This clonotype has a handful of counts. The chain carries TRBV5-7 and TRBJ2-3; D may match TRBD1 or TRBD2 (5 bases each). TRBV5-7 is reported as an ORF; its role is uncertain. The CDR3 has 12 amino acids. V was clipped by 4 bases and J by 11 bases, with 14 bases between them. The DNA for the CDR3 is TGTGCCAGCAGCCCGGGGACCCTCTGGCAGTATTTT. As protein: CASSPGTLWQYF.

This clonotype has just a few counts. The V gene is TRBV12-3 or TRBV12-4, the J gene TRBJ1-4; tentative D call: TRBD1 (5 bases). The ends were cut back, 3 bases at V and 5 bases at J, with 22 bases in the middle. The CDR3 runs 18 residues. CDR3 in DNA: TGTGCCAGCAGTTTGTTTTCTTTCCCGGGACGGAGGAATGAAAAACTGTTTTTT. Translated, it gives CASSLFSFPGRRNEKLFF.

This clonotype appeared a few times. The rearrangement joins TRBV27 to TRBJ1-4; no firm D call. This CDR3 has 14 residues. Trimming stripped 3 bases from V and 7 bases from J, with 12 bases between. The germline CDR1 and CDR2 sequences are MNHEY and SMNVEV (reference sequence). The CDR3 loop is CASSFIGLREKLFF. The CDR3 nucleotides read TGTGCCAGCAGTTTTATAGGGCTACGTGAAAAACTGTTTTTT.

CDR3 DNA: TGTGCCAGCAGCTCAAGGGGGACTAGCACAGATACGCAGTATTTT. Its translation is CASSSRGTSTDTQYF. The chain uses TRBV7-9 and TRBJ2-3; D may correspond to TRBD1 or TRBD2 (6 bases each). The length of the CDR3 is 15 residues. The germline V gene has CDR1 SEHNR and CDR2 FQNEAQ (reference sequence). Deletions cut 4 bases from V and 0 bases from J, with 11 bases between.

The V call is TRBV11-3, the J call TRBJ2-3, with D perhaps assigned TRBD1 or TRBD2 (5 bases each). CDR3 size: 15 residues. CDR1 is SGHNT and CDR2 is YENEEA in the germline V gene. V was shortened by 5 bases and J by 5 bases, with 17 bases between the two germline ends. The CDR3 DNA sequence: TGTGCCAGCAGCCGGCGGACGGGAAGGGGAGATACGCAGTATTTT. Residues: CASSRRTGRGDTQYF.

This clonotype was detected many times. This chain's CDR3 is CASSLGGAHNNEQFF. CDR3 coding DNA: TGTGCCAGCAGCTTGGGTGGGGCGCATAACAATGAGCAGTTCTTC. The chain recombines TRBV7-6 with TRBJ2-1, with D perhaps TRBD1 (5 bases). The CDR3 spans 15 residues. The ends were cut back, 3 bases at V and 5 bases at J, with 14 bases in the middle. Germline V gene lookup returns CDR1 SGHVS and CDR2 FNYEAQ.

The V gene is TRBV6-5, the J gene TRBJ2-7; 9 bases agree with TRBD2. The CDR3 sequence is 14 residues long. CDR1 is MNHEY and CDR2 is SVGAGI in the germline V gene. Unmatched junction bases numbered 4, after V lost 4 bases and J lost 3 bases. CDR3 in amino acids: CASSSGLALYEQYV. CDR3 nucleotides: TGTGCCAGCAGTTCGGGACTAGCCCTCTACGAGCAGTACGTC.